A single sample is the source of the 32 T cell receptor beta chains below, sequenced in a study of T cell responses to AZD1222 COVID-19 vaccine. Only in-frame clones appear in the TCRdb table, and some are missing; sequencing was by immunoSEQ multiplex PCR. The repertoire includes 150,000 to 180,000 clones, 70% to 90% of them detected once, and about 5% sits in the top ten. Sequences were derived from peripheral blood, sampled on day 0 of MenACWY control vaccination. These receptor sequences come from an adult in good health.

The chain joins TRBV19 to TRBJ1-5, with D possibly TRBD1 on 5 matching bases. V shed 0 bases and J shed 5 bases, with 14 bases lying between them. Germline CDR1 and CDR2: LNHDA and SQIVND (reference sequence). The CDR3 sequence is 16 residues long. CDR3 nucleotide sequence: TGTGCCAGTAGTATAGATCCTCAGGGATCGTATCAGCCCCAGCATTTT. It encodes CASSIDPQGSYQPQHF.

This chain uses TRBV11-3 with TRBJ1-1, with D unclear. Germline CDR1 SGHNT, CDR2 YENEEA. This CDR3 is built from 14 residues. With 0 bases removed from V and 3 bases from J, the gap between germline ends came to 8 bases. As DNA, the CDR3 is TGTGCCAGCAGCTTAGAGGGCGGGGACACTGAAGCTTTCTTT. Protein product: CASSLEGGDTEAFF.

The chain employs TRBV5-5 and TRBJ2-1; a weak D match, TRBD1 (6 bases). Trimming took 0 bases from V and 16 from J, leaving 23 bases between them. The CDR3 has 15 residues. The V gene's germline CDR1 is SGHKS and CDR2 YYEKEE (reference sequence). As DNA, the CDR3 is TGTGCCAGCAGCTTGGATCCTAAAACAGGGATTGCGGACTTCTTC. This encodes CASSLDPKTGIADFF.

The rearrangement uses TRBV3-1 (or the pseudogene TRBV3-2) and TRBJ1-4; D not certain. V gave up 2 bases and J gave up 0 bases, with 7 bases separating them. The CDR3 covers 15 residues. CDR1 is LGHDT and CDR2 is YNNKEL in the germline V gene (reference sequence). As DNA, the CDR3 is TGTGCCAGCAGCCAAAATGGGGCAACTAATGAAAAACTGTTTTTT. As protein: CASSQNGATNEKLFF.

V is TRBV11-2 and J is TRBJ2-1; TRBD2 matches at 9 bases. This CDR3 comprises 14 residues. Germline trimming cut 5 bases from V and 7 bases from J; bases unmatched to any gene: 6. Germline CDR1 SGHAT, CDR2 FQNNGV. The CDR3 spells CASSGGLAGNEQFF. The CDR3 DNA sequence: TGTGCCAGCAGCGGGGGTCTAGCGGGAAATGAGCAGTTCTTC. The entire variable domain, with the rest obtained from reference TRBV11-2 and TRBJ2-1, is as follows: EAGVAQSPRYKIIEKRQSVAFWCNPISGHATLYWYQQILGQGPKLLIQFQNNGVVDDSQLPKDRFSAERLKGVDSTLKIQPAKLEDSAVYLCASSGGLAGNEQFFGPGTRLTVL.

This clone has just a few counts. The gene calls are TRBV3-1 (or the pseudogene TRBV3-2) and TRBJ2-7; 7 bases match TRBD1. The germline CDR1 and CDR2 sequences are LGHDT and YNNKEL (reference sequence). This CDR3 region has 14 residues. Trimming cost V 1 base and J 5 bases; bases outside gene matches: 5. CDR3 coding DNA: TGTGCCAGCAGCCAAGGGTACAGGGGCCACGAGCAGTACTTC. Protein sequence: CASSQGYRGHEQYF.

The J gene is TRBJ1-1, the V gene TRBV27, with D unclear. Germline CDR1 is MNHEY and CDR2 is SMNVEV (reference sequence). The ends were cut back, 2 bases at V and 3 bases at J, with 10 bases in the middle. CDR3 length equals 14 residues. In DNA, the CDR3 is TGTGCCAGCAGTTTAGCCCGGGGTTACACTGAAGCTTTCTTT. Protein product: CASSLARGYTEAFF.

Only one count was recorded for this clone. The gene calls are TRBV28 and TRBJ1-5; D ambiguous. The CDR3 is 17 amino acids. V was pared by 3 bases and J by 0 bases, with 15 bases between. Germline values: CDR1 MDHEN, CDR2 SYDVKM. The CDR3, as DNA: TGTGCCAGCAGTTTTGGGTCCAACAGTGGTAGCAATCAGCCCCAGCATTTT. It is translated as CASSFGSNSGSNQPQHF. The full variable domain, rest sourced from reference TRBV28 and TRBJ1-5, is DVKVTQSSRYLVKRTGEKVFLECVQDMDHENMFWYRQDPGLGLRLIYFSYDVKMKEKGDIPEGYSVSREKKERFSLILESASTNQTSMYLCASSFGSNSGSNQPQHFGDGTRLSIL.

CDR3 residues: CASSTQGGTSGRVDTQYF. In DNA form, the CDR3 reads TGTGCCAGCAGCACCCAGGGGGGGACTAGCGGTCGTGTTGATACGCAGTATTTT. The chain joins TRBV7-6 to TRBJ2-3, with 11 bases lining up with TRBD2. The CDR3 is 18 residues long. Germline V CDR1 and CDR2: SGHVS, FNYEAQ. J lost 6 bases, V lost 5 bases, and 16 bases had no gene match.

The J gene is TRBJ1-1, the V gene TRBV2; the D is unclear. The CDR3 contains 13 residues. The ends were cut back, 8 bases at V and 2 bases at J, with 12 bases in the middle. Germline V lookup: CDR1 SNHLY, CDR2 FYNNEI. The CDR3 region is CASVRDSNTEAFF. CDR3 DNA: TGTGCCAGCGTGAGAGATTCCAACACTGAAGCTTTCTTT.

The chain links TRBV5-1 to TRBJ2-2; 11 nucleotides line up with TRBD2. V dropped 4 bases and J dropped 5; count of bases not matched to a gene: 4. The germline V gene encodes CDR1 SGHRS and CDR2 YFSETQ. The CDR3 covers 15 residues. The CDR3 sequence is CASSPRTSGTGELFF. The CDR3 DNA sequence: TGCGCCAGCAGCCCGCGGACTAGCGGGACCGGGGAGCTGTTTTTT.

The J gene is TRBJ2-6, the V gene TRBV5-1; unclear D gene. Germline V gene lookup returns CDR1 SGHRS and CDR2 YFSETQ. The length of the CDR3 is 14 residues. Between the trimmed V and J ends, which lost 4 bases and 4 bases, there was a span of 9 bases. The CDR3 DNA sequence: TGCGCCAGCAGCACCCGGCCCGGGGCCAACGTCCTGACTTTC. Translating it yields CASSTRPGANVLTF.

This clone was counted between two and nine times. The chain has TRBV6-1 and TRBJ1-2; D is possibly TRBD1 (6 bases). Trimming removed 2 bases from V and 6 bases from J, with 25 bases in between. Looked up from germline, CDR1 is MNHNS and CDR2 is SASEGT. This CDR3 spans 18 amino acids. The CDR3 loop reads CASSERPGLAPGENGYTF. The CDR3 DNA reads as TGTGCCAGCAGTGAACGGCCGGGGTTAGCCCCAGGGGAGAATGGCTACACCTTC.

The chain's CDR3 is CASSQAGLSYNEQFF. For the CDR3, the DNA is TGTGCCAGCAGCCAAGCGGGACTGTCCTACAATGAGCAGTTCTTC. The rearrangement uses TRBV3-1 (or the pseudogene TRBV3-2) and TRBJ2-1; D perhaps matches TRBD2 (6 bases). The CDR3 has 15 amino acids. V was cut by 1 base and J by 1 base, with 8 bases left in between. Germline-derived CDR1 and CDR2 are LGHDT and YNNKEL (reference sequence).

This chain connects TRBV19 to TRBJ2-1; tentatively, D is TRBD1 or TRBD2 (5 bases each). The germline gives CDR1 LNHDA, CDR2 SQIVND (reference sequence). The CDR3 spans 11 residues. V lost 3 bases and J 9 bases, leaving 6 bases between the germline ends. The CDR3 here is CASSMRGEQFF. The CDR3 DNA reads as TGTGCCAGTAGTATGAGGGGTGAGCAGTTCTTC.

V is TRBV21-1 and J is TRBJ1-6; the table's D gene call, TRBD1, was not cross checked with the DNA. TRBV21-1 is flagged as a pseudogene. The CDR3 runs 21 residues. The CDR3 bases are TGTGCCACCAAAATAATACTCATTCCGGGACAGGCCTTTTTCCTCAATTCACCCCTCCACTTT. As protein: CATKIILIPGQAFFLNSPLHF.

This chain uses TRBV13 with TRBJ2-7; D unresolved. The CDR3 length is 14 residues. Per the germline V gene, CDR1 is PRHDT and CDR2 is FYEKMQ (reference sequence). V was shortened by 5 bases and J by 6 bases, with 17 bases between the two germline ends. The CDR3 nucleotides are TGTGCCAGCAGCCCGTACACCGGCGACTCCGAGCAGTACTTC. It encodes CASSPYTGDSEQYF.

V is TRBV6-5 and J is TRBJ2-5, with TRBD2 matching 12 bases. Trimming cost V 5 bases and J 3 bases; bases outside gene matches: 4. This CDR3 spans 15 amino acids. Germline V gives CDR1 MNHEY, CDR2 SVGAGI. As DNA, the CDR3 is TGTGCCAGCAGTAAGAGACTAGCGGGGGAAGAGACCCAGTACTTC. Protein sequence: CASSKRLAGEETQYF.

The rearrangement joins TRBV29-1 to TRBJ2-3; D remains unclear. Germline lookup yields CDR1 SQVTM and CDR2 ANQGSEA. This CDR3 has 13 amino acids. Trimming left V 5 bases short and J 0 bases short, with 9 bases between. CDR3 DNA: TGCAGCGTTACACAGATTAGCACAGATACGCAGTATTTT. Translated: CSVTQISTDTQYF.

This clone came up once. The chain links TRBV5-1 to TRBJ2-3, with D hard to call. The CDR3 has 14 amino acids. Germline-derived CDR1 and CDR2 are SGHRS and YFSETQ. Trimming removed 1 base at V and 8 bases at J, with 14 bases between. The CDR3 here is CASSLLATPGTQYF. DNA of the CDR3: TGCGCCAGCAGCTTGCTGGCCACCCCGGGTACGCAGTATTTT.

V and J are TRBV29-1 and TRBJ1-3; D unclear. CDR3 length: 14 residues. Looked up from germline, CDR1 is SQVTM and CDR2 is ANQGSEA. Between the trimmed V and J ends, which lost 6 bases and 4 bases, there was a span of 16 bases. CDR3 DNA sequence: TGCAGCGTGTCGGGCGGCCAAAAAGGAAACACCATATATTTT. Its protein product is CSVSGGQKGNTIYF. Drawing the rest from reference TRBV29-1 and TRBJ1-3, the complete variable domain is SAVISQKPSRDICQRGTSLTIQCQVDSQVTMMFWYRQQPGQSLTLIATANQGSEATYESGFVIDKFPISRPNLTFSTLTVSNMSPEDSSIYLCSVSGGQKGNTIYFGEGSWLTVV.

V and J are TRBV28 and TRBJ1-2; a possible D gene is TRBD1 (6 bases). V was shortened by 7 bases and J by 9 bases, with 21 bases between the two germline ends. Per the germline V gene, CDR1 is MDHEN and CDR2 is SYDVKM. The CDR3 runs 14 residues. This chain's CDR3 is CASTLGGARSRYTF. DNA of the CDR3: TGTGCCAGCACCTTGGGGGGGGCGAGGAGTCGCTACACCTTC.

The rearrangement uses TRBV5-6 and TRBJ2-5; 9 bases align to TRBD1. V lost 3 bases and J lost 5; bases outside the gene matches: 8. CDR3 length equals 15 residues. Germline V lookup: CDR1 SGHDT, CDR2 YYEEEE. DNA of the CDR3: TGTGCCAGCAGCTCCCCCGGGACAGGGTTGGAGACCCAGTACTTC. Protein product: CASSSPGTGLETQYF.

The J gene is TRBJ1-5, the V gene TRBV21-1; the table gives TRBD1 as D, unverified against the DNA. TRBV21-1 is tagged as a pseudogene. CDR3 length: 19 residues. The CDR3 bases are TGTGCCAGCAGCAAATACTCGGATATTCCTCTACAGGGGGCCCAGCCCCAGCATTTT. Its protein product is CASSKYSDIPLQGAQPQHF.

A note on this clone: It may be a read error: a sequence one base away is much more abundant. The chain joins TRBV5-4 to TRBJ2-1, with D possibly matching TRBD1 (6 bases). V lost 2 bases and J 0 bases, leaving 6 bases between the germline ends. This CDR3 has 14 residues. The germline V gene encodes CDR1 SGHNT and CDR2 YYREEE (reference sequence). CDR3: CASSFRGSYNEQFF. Here the CDR3 DNA reads TGTGCCAGCAGCTTCAGGGGCTCCTACAATGAGCAGTTCTTC.

V gene TRBV19 combines with J gene TRBJ2-7, with TRBD1 as a possible D gene (6 bases). Germline V gene sequence: CDR1 LNHDA, CDR2 SQIVND (reference sequence). CDR3 length: 14 amino acids. The V gene lost 3 bases and the J gene lost 3 bases, with 12 bases spanning the gap. CDR3 in amino acids: CASSIERGFYEQYF. The CDR3 region has the DNA TGTGCCAGTAGTATTGAAAGGGGGTTCTACGAGCAGTACTTC.

V is TRBV11-2 and J is TRBJ2-7; D is possibly TRBD1 (5 bases). The CDR3 has 13 amino acids. Germline V gives CDR1 SGHAT, CDR2 FQNNGV. V was cut by 5 bases and J by 4 bases, with 12 bases left in between. In DNA, the CDR3 is TGTGCCAGCAGCCACGACAGACCATACGAGCAGTACGTC. Translated, it gives CASSHDRPYEQYV.

V and J are TRBV19 and TRBJ2-2; 8 positions agree with TRBD2. The CDR3 length is 14 residues. Germline CDR1 and CDR2: LNHDA and SQIVND (reference sequence). Trimming took 6 bases from V and 6 from J; bases not matched to a gene: 6. CDR3 protein: CASSRTSSPGELFF. The CDR3 DNA reads TGTGCCAGTAGCCGGACTAGCTCGCCCGGGGAGCTGTTTTTT. Variable domain in full (rest from reference TRBV19 and TRBJ2-2): DGGITQSPKYLFRKEGQNVTLSCEQNLNHDAMYWYRQDPGQGLRLIYYSQIVNDFQKGDIAEGYSVSREKKESFPLTVTSAQKNPTAFYLCASSRTSSPGELFFGEGSRLTVL.

The chain recombines TRBV5-1 with TRBJ1-2; D is unclear. CDR1 and CDR2 (germline): SGHRS, YFSETQ. V was cut by 4 bases and J by 2 bases, with 15 bases left in between. The CDR3 spans 15 residues. The CDR3 DNA sequence: TGCGCCAGCAGCCCGCCGGATAGTGGCAACTATGGCTACACCTTC. Translating it yields CASSPPDSGNYGYTF. The full variable domain, rest sourced from reference TRBV5-1 and TRBJ1-2, is KAGVTQTPRYLIKTRGQQVTLSCSPISGHRSVSWYQQTPGQGLQFLFEYFSETQRNKGNFPGRFSGRQFSNSRSEMNVSTLELGDSALYLCASSPPDSGNYGYTFGSGTRLTVV.

A few counts support this clone. This rearrangement joins TRBV7-2 to TRBJ1-2; a weak D match, TRBD1 (6 bases). The germline CDR1 and CDR2 sequences are SGHTA and FQGNSA. V was clipped by 1 base and J by 4 bases, with 13 bases between them. CDR3 size: 15 residues. The CDR3 DNA sequence: TGTGCCAGCAGCTTAGAGTTAGGGGGGGGCTATGGCTACACCTTC. It specifies CASSLELGGGYGYTF.

The V call is TRBV9, the J call TRBJ1-1; D is unresolved. V was shortened by 3 bases and J by 0 bases, with 9 bases between the two germline ends. This CDR3 comprises 14 residues. CDR1 is SGDLS and CDR2 is YYNGEE in the germline V gene. The CDR3 DNA reads as TGTGCCAGCAGCGCCGATATAATGAACACTGAAGCTTTCTTT. Translation: CASSADIMNTEAFF. The full variable domain, with the rest looked up from reference TRBV9 and TRBJ1-1, is DSGVTQTPKHLITATGQRVTLRCSPRSGDLSVYWYQQSLDQGLQFLIQYYNGEERAKGNILERFSAQQFPDLHSELNLSSLELGDSALYFCASSADIMNTEAFFGQGTRLTVV.

The chain links TRBV4-2 to TRBJ2-7; 8 bases are a match to TRBD1. The J segment lost 0 bases and the V segment lost 4 bases, leaving 11 bases of the junction unmatched. Germline-derived CDR1 and CDR2 are LGHNA and YNFKEQ. The CDR3 extends over 17 amino acids. Here the CDR3 reads CASSLRPGTGASYEQYF. CDR3 sequence (DNA): TGTGCCAGCAGCCTTCGTCCGGGGACAGGTGCCTCCTACGAGCAGTACTTC.